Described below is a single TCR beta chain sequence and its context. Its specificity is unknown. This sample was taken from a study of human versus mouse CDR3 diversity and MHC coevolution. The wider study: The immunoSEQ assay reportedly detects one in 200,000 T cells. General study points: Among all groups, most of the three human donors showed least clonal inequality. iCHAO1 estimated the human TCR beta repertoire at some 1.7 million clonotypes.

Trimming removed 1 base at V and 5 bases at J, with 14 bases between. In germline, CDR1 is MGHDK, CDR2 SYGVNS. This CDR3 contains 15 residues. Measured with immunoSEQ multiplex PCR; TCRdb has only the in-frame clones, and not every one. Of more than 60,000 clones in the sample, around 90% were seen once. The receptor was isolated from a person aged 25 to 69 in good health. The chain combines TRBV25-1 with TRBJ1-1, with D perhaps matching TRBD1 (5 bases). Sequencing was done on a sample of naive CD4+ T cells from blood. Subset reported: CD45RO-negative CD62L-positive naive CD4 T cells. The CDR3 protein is CASSESAQGGTEAFF. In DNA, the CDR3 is TGTGCCAGCAGTGAATCCGCCCAGGGTGGGACTGAAGCTTTCTTT.